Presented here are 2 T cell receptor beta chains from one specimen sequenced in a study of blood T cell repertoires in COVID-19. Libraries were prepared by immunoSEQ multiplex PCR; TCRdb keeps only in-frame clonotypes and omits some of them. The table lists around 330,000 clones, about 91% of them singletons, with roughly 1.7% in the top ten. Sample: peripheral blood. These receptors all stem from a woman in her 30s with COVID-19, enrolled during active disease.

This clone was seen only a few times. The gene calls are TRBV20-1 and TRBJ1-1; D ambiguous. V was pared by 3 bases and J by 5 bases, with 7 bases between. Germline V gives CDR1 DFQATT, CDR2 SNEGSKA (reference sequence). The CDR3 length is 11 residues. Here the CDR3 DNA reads TGCAGTGCTAGTCCGGGGACTGAAGCTTTCTTT. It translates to CSASPGTEAFF.

CDR3 sequence (DNA): TGTGCCAGCAGCTTTGGACTGCTCAATGAGCAGTTCTTC. This encodes CASSFGLLNEQFF. The V and J genes are TRBV7-2 and TRBJ2-1; a weak D match, TRBD2 (5 bases). The ends were cut back, 3 bases at V and 6 bases at J, with 9 bases in the middle. Germline V gene lookup returns CDR1 SGHTA and CDR2 FQGNSA. The CDR3 sequence is 13 residues long.